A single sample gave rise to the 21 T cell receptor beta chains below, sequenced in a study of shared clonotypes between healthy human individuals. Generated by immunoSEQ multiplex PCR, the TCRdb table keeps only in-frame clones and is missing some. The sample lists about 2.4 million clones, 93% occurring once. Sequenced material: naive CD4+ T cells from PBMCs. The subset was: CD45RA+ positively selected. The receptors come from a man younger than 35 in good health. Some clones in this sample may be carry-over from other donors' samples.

The CDR3 DNA reads TGTGCCAGCAGTCGACAGGGGCCCCCCGATGAGCAGTTCTTC. This sequence encodes CASSRQGPPDEQFF. This rearrangement joins TRBV7-7 to TRBJ2-1; 8 bases match TRBD1. This CDR3 is built from 14 residues. Germline CDR1 SSHAT, CDR2 FNYEAQ (reference sequence). Trimming at V came to 6 bases and at J to 8 bases, leaving 9 bases not matched to a gene.

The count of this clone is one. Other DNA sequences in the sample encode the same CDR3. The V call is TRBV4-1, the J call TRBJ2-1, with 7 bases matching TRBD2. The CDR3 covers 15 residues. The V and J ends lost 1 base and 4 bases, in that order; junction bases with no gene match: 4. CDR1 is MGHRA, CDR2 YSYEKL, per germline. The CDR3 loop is CASSQGPGGYNEQFF. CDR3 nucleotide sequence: TGCGCCAGCAGCCAAGGCCCCGGGGGGTACAATGAGCAGTTCTTC.

CDR3 sequence (DNA): TGTGCCAGCAGTTTCAGGCGGGCTAACACCGGGGAGCTGTTTTTT. This gives the protein CASSFRRANTGELFF. The rearrangement joins TRBV27 to TRBJ2-2; D possibly corresponds to TRBD2 (5 bases). The CDR3 totals 15 residues. CDR1 MNHEY and CDR2 SMNVEV come from the germline V gene (reference sequence). Trimming cost V 3 bases and J 2 bases, with 10 bases left between them.

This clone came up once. DNA of the CDR3: TGTGCCAGCAGCGCAAACTCAGGGAATTGGAACGAGCAGTACTTC. This sequence encodes CASSANSGNWNEQYF. The chain has TRBV5-8 and TRBJ2-7; tentative D call: TRBD1 (5 bases). Germline V gene lookup returns CDR1 SGHTS and CDR2 YDEGEE. The CDR3 has 15 amino acids. V dropped 4 bases and J dropped 5 bases, with 19 bases sitting between them.

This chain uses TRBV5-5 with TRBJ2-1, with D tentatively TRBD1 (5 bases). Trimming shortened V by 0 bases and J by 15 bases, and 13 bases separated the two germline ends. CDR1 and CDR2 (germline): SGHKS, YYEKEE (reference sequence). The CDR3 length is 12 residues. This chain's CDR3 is CASSLVAGFSFF. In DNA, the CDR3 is TGTGCCAGCAGCTTGGTCGCAGGGTTCTCGTTCTTC. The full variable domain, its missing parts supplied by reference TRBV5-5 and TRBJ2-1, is DAGVTQSPTHLIKTRGQQVTLRCSPISGHKSVSWYQQVLGQGPQFIFQYYEKEERGRGNFPDRFSARQFPNYSSELNVNALLLGDSALYLCASSLVAGFSFFGPGTRLTVL.

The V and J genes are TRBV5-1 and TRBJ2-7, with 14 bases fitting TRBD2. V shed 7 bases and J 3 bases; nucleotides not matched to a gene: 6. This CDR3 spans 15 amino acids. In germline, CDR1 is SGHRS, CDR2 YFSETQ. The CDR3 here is CASGHGTSGSYEQYF. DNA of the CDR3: TGCGCCAGCGGCCATGGGACTAGCGGGAGCTACGAGCAGTACTTC. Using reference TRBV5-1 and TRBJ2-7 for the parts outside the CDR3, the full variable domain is KAGVTQTPRYLIKTRGQQVTLSCSPISGHRSVSWYQQTPGQGLQFLFEYFSETQRNKGNFPGRFSGRQFSNSRSEMNVSTLELGDSALYLCASGHGTSGSYEQYFGPGTRLTVT.

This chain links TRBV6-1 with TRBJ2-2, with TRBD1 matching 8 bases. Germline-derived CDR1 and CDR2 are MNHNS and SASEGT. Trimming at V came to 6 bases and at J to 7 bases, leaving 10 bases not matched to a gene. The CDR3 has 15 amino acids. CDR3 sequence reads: CASSRMGQVVGELFF. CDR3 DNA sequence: TGTGCCAGCAGCAGAATGGGACAGGTGGTCGGGGAGCTGTTTTTT.

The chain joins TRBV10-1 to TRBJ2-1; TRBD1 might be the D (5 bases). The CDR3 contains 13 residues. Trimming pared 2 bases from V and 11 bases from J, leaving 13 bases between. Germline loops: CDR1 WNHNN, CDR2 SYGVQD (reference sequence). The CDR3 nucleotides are TGCGCCAGCAGTGAGAGGGGTGGGCCCCAGCAGTTCTTC. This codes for CASSERGGPQQFF.

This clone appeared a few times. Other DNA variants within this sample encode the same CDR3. CDR3 in DNA: TGTGCCAGCAGCTTGGTTGGCACAGATACGCAGTATTTT. Protein product: CASSLVGTDTQYF. The chain joins TRBV5-5 to TRBJ2-3; D unresolved. Germline loops: CDR1 SGHKS, CDR2 YYEKEE (reference sequence). The CDR3 consists of 13 residues. Trimming stripped 0 bases from V and 1 base from J, with 3 bases between.

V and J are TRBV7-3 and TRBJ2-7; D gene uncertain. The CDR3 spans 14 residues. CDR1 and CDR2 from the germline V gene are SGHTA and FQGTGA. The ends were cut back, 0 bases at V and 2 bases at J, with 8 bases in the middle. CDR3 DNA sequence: TGTGCCAGCAGCTTAACCCCGGGTACCTACGAGCAGTACTTC. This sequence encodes CASSLTPGTYEQYF.

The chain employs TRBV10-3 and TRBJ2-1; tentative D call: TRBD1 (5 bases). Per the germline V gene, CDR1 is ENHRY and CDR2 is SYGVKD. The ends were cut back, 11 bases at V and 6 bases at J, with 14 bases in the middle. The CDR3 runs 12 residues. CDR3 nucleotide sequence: TGTGCCGTACGGGCAGGGTCCAATGAGCAGTTCTTC. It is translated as CAVRAGSNEQFF.

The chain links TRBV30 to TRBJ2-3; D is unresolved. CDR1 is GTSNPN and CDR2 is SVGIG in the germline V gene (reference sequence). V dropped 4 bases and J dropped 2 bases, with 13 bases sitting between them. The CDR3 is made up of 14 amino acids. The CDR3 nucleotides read TGTGCCTGGAATCTGGGCTCTCCCACAGATACGCAGTATTTT. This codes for CAWNLGSPTDTQYF.

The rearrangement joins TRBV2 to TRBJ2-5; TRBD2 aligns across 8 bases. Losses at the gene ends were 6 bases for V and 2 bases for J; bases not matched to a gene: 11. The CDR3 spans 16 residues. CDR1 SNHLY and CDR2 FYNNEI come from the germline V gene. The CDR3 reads CASSHGGVAGQETQYF. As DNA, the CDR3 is TGTGCCAGCAGCCACGGGGGGGTAGCGGGGCAAGAGACCCAGTACTTC.

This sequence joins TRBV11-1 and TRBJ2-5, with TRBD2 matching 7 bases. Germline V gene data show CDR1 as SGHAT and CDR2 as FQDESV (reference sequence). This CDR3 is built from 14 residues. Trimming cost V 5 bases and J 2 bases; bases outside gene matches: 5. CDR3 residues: CASSLLRGQETQYF. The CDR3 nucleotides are TGTGCCAGCAGCCTCTTGCGGGGGCAAGAGACCCAGTACTTC. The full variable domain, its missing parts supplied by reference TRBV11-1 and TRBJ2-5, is EAEVAQSPRYKITEKSQAVAFWCDPISGHATLYWYRQILGQGPELLVQFQDESVVDDSQLPKDRFSAERLKGVDSTLKIQPAELGDSAMYLCASSLLRGQETQYFGPGTRLLVL.

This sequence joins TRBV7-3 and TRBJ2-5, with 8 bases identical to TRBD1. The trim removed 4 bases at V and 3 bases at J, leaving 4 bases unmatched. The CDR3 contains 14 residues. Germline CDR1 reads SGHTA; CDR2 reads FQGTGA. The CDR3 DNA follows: TGTGCCAGCAGCTCCGGACAGGGAGAAGAGACCCAGTACTTC. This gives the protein CASSSGQGEETQYF.

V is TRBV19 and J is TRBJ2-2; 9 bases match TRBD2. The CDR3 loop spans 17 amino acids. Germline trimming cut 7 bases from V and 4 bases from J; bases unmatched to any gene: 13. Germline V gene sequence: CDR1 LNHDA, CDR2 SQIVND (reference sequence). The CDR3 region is CASKIQTSGISTGELFF. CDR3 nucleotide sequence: TGTGCCAGTAAGATTCAGACTAGCGGAATCTCCACCGGGGAGCTGTTTTTT.

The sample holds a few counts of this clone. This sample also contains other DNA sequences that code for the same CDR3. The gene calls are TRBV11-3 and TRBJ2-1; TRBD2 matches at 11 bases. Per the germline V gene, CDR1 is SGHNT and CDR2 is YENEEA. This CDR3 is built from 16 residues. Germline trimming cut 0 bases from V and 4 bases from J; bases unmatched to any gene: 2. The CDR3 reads CASSLEGTSGYNEQFF. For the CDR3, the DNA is TGTGCCAGCAGCTTAGAGGGGACTAGCGGATACAATGAGCAGTTCTTC. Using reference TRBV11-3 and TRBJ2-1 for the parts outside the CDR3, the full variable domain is EAGVVQSPRYKIIEKKQPVAFWCNPISGHNTLYWYLQNLGQGPELLIRYENEEAVDDSQLPKDRFSAERLKGVDSTLKIQPAELGDSAVYLCASSLEGTSGYNEQFFGPGTRLTVL.

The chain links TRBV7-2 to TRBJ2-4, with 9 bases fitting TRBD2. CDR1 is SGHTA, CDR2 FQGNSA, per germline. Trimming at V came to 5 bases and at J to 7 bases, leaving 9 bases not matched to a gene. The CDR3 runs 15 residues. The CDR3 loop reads CASSPFGTSSNIQYF. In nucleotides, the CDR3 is TGTGCCAGCAGCCCTTTCGGGACTAGCTCGAACATTCAGTACTTC.

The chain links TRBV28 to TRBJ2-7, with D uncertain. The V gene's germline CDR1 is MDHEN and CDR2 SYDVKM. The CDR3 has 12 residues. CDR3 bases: TGTGGCAAGGTCCCCGATCTCTACGAGCAGTACTTC. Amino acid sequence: CGKVPDLYEQYF.

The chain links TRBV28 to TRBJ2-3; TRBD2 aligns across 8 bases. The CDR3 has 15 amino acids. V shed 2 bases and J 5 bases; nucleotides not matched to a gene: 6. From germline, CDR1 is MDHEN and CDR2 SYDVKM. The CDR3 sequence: CASSLDGRDGDTQYF. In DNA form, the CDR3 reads TGTGCCAGCAGTTTAGACGGGAGGGATGGAGATACGCAGTATTTT.

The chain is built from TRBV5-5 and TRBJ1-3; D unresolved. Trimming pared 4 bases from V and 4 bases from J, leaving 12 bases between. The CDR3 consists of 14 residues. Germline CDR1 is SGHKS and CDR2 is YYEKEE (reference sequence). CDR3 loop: CASSPPSGGNTIYF. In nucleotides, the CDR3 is TGTGCCAGCAGCCCTCCCTCTGGGGGAAACACCATATATTTT.